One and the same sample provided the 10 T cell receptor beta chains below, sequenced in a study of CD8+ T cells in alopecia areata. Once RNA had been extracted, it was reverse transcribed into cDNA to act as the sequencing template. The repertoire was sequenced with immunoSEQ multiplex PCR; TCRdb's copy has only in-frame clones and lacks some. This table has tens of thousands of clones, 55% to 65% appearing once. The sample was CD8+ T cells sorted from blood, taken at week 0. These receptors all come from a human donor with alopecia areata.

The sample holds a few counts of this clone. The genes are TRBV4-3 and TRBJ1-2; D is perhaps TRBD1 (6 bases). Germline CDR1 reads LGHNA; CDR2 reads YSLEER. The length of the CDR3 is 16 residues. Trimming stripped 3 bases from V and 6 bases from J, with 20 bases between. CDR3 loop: CASSQSRTWTANGYTF. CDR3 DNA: TGCGCCAGCAGCCAGAGCCGTACCTGGACAGCTAATGGCTACACCTTC.

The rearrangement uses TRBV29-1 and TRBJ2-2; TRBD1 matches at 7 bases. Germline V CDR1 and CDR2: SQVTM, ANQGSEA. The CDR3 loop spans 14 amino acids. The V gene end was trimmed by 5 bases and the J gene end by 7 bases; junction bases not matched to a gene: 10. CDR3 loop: CSVYDRERGGELFF. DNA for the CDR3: TGCAGCGTTTACGACAGGGAAAGGGGCGGGGAGCTGTTTTTT.

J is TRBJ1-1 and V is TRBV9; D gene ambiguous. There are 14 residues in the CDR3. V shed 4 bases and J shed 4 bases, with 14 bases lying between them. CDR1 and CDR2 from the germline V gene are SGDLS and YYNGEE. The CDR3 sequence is CASSPLEQTTEAFF. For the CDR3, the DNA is TGTGCCAGCAGCCCCCTGGAACAGACCACTGAAGCTTTCTTT.

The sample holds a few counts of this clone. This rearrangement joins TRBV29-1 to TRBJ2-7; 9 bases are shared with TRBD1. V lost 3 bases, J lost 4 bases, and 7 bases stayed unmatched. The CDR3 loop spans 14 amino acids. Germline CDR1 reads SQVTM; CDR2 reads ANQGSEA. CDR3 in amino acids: CSVEGGQGSYEQYF. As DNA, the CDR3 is TGCAGCGTTGAGGGGGGACAGGGATCTTACGAGCAGTACTTC.

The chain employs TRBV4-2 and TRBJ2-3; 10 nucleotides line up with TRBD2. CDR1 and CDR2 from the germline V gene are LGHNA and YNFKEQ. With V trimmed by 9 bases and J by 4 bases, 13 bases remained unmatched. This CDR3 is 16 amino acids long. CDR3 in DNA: TGTGCCAGGGGTCCAGCGGGGGGGCGGGGCTCAGATACGCAGTATTTT. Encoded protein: CARGPAGGRGSDTQYF.

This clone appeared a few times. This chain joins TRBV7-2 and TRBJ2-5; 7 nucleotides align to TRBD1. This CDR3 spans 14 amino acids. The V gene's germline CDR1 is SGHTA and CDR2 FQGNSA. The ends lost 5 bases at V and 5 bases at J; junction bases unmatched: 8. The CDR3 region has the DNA TGTGCCAGCAGCGGTGACAGGGCGCCGGAGACCCAGTACTTC. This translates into CASSGDRAPETQYF.

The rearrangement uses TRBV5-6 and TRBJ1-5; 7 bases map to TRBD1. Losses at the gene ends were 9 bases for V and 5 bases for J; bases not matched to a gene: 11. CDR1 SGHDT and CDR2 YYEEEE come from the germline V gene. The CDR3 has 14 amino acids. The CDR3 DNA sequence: TGTGCCAACCGCGAGGGGGCAGGCGATCAGCCCCAGCATTTT. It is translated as CANREGAGDQPQHF.

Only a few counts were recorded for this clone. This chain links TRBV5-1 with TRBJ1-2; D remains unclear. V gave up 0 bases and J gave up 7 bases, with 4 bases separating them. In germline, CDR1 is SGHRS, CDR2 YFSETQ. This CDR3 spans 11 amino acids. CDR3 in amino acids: CASSLEGGYTF. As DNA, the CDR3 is TGCGCCAGCAGCTTGGAGGGTGGCTACACCTTC.

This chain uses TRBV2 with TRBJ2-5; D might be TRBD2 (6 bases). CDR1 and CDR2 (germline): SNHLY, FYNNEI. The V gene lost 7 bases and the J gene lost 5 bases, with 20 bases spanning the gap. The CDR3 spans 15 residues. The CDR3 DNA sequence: TGTGCCAGCACCCCGCGGGGTGTGGTGGGGGAGACCCAGTACTTC. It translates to CASTPRGVVGETQYF.

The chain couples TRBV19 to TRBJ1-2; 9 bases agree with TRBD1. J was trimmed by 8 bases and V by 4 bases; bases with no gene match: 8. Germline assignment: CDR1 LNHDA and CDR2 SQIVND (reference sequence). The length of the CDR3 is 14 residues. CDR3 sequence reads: CASSTQWTGVGYTF. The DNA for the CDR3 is TGTGCCAGTAGTACCCAATGGACAGGGGTCGGCTACACCTTC.